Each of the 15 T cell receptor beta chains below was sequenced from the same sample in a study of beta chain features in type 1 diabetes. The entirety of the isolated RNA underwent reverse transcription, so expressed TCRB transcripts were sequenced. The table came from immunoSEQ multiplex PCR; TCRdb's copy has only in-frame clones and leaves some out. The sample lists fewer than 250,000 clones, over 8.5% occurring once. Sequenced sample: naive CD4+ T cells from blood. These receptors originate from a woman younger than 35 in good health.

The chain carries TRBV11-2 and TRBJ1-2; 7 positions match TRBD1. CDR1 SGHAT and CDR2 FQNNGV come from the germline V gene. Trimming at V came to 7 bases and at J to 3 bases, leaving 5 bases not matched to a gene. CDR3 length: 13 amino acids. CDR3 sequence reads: CASNFGQDYGYTF. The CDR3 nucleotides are TGTGCCAGCAACTTCGGACAGGACTATGGCTACACCTTC.

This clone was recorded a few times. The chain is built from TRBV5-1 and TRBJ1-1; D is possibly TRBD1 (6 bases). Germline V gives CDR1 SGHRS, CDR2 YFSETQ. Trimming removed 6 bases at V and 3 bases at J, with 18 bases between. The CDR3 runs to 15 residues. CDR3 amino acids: CASNSGGPVDTEAFF. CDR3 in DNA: TGCGCCAGCAATTCCGGGGGGCCCGTAGACACTGAAGCTTTCTTT.

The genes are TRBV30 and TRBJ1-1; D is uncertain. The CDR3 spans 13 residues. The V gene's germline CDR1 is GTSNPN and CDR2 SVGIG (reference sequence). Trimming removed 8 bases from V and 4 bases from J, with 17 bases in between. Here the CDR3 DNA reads TGTGCCACCTCCGGACTATGGGGCACTGAAGCTTTCTTT. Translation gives CATSGLWGTEAFF.

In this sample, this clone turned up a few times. This CDR3 is CASSQLDRRLEAFF. CDR3 nucleotides: TGTGCCAGCAGCCAACTGGACAGGCGGCTTGAAGCTTTCTTT. V is TRBV14 and J is TRBJ1-1; TRBD1 aligns across 7 bases. V was clipped by 2 bases and J by 7 bases; unmatched bases: 7. Germline-derived CDR1 and CDR2 are SGHDN and FVKESK. The CDR3 covers 14 residues. Complete variable domain (other parts from reference TRBV14 and TRBJ1-1): EAGVTQFPSHSVIEKGQTVTLRCDPISGHDNLYWYRRVMGKEIKFLLHFVKESKQDESGMPNNRFLAERTGGTYSTLKVQPAELEDSGVYFCASSQLDRRLEAFFGQGTRLTVV.

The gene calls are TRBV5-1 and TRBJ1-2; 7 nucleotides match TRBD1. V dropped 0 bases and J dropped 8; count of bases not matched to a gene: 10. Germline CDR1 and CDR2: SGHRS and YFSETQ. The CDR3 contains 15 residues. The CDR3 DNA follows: TGCGCCAGCAGCTTGGAGAGGGGGCATATGAAGGGCTACACCTTC. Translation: CASSLERGHMKGYTF.

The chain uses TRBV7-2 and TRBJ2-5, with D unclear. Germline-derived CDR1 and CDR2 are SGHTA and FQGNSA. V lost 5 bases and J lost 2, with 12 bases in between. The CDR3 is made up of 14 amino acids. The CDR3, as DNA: TGTGCCAGCAGCCGCATAGCAGCACAAGAGACCCAGTACTTC. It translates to CASSRIAAQETQYF.

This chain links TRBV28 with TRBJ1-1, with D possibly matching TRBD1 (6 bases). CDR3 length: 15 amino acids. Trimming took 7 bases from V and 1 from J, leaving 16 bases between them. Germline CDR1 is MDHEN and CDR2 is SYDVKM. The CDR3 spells CASTSSQGRNTEAFF. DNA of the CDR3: TGTGCCAGCACTTCAAGCCAGGGGAGGAACACTGAAGCTTTCTTT.

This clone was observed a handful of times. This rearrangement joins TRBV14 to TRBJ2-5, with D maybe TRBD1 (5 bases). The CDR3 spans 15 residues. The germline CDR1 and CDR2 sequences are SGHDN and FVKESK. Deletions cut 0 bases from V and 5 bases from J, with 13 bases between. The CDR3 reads CASSQDSGRWETQYF. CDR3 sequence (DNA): TGTGCCAGCAGCCAAGATTCAGGGCGATGGGAGACCCAGTACTTC.

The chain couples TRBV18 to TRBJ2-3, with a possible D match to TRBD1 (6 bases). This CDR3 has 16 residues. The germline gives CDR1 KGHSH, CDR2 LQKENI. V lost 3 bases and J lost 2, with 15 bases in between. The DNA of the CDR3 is TGTGCCAGCTCACCGGGGGCCTCTAGATACACAGATACGCAGTATTTT. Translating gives CASSPGASRYTDTQYF. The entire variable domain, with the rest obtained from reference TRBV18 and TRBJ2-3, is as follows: NAGVMQNPRHLVRRRGQEARLRCSPMKGHSHVYWYRQLPEEGLKFMVYLQKENIIDESGMPKERFSAEFPKEGPSILRIQQVVRGDSAAYFCASSPGASRYTDTQYFGPGTRLTVL.

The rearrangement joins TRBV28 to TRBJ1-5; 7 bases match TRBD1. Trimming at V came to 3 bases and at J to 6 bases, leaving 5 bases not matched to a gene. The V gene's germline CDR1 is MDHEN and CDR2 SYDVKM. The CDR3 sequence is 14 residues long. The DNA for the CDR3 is TGTGCCAGCAGTTTGACAGGGATTGTTCAGCCCCAGCATTTT. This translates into CASSLTGIVQPQHF.

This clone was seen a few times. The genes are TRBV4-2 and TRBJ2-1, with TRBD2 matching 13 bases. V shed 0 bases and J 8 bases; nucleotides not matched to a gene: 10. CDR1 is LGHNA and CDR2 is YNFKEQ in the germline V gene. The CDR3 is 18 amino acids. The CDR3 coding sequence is TGTGCCAGCAGCCAAGATGCGTCCGGACTAGCGGGGGACGATGAGCAGTTCTTC. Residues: CASSQDASGLAGDDEQFF.

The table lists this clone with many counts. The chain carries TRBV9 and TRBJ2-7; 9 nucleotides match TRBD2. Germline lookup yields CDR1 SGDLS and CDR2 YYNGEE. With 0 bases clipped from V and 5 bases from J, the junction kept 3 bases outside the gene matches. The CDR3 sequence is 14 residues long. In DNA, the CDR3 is TGTGCCAGCAGCGTAGGCGGGAGGGCCCACGAGCAGTACTTC. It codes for CASSVGGRAHEQYF.

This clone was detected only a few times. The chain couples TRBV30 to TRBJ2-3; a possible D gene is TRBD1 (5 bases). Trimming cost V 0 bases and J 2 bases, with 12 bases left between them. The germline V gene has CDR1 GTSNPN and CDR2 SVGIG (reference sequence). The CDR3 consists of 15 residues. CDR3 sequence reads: CAWSVLGRITDTQYF. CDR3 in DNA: TGTGCCTGGAGTGTACTGGGGCGGATCACAGATACGCAGTATTTT.

The CDR3: CASKTGTSTNEQFF. The CDR3 nucleotides are TGTGCCAGCAAAACTGGGACTAGCACCAATGAGCAGTTCTTC. This chain uses TRBV2 with TRBJ2-1; 9 nucleotides align to TRBD2. The V and J ends lost 7 bases and 6 bases, in that order; junction bases with no gene match: 7. The germline V gene has CDR1 SNHLY and CDR2 FYNNEI. This CDR3 comprises 14 residues.

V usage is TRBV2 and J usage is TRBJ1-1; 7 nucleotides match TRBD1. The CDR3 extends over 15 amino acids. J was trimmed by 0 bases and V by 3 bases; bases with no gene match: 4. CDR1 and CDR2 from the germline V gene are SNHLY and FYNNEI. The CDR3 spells CASSETGQMNTEAFF. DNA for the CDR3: TGTGCCAGCAGTGAGACGGGACAGATGAACACTGAAGCTTTCTTT.